A single sample gave rise to the 15 T cell receptor beta chains below, sequenced in a study of blood T cell repertoires in COVID-19. The method was immunoSEQ multiplex PCR; TCRdb's version includes in-frame clones alone and lacks a portion of them. The sample has nearly 60,000 clones; approximately 81% are singletons. Sequencing was carried out using peripheral blood. These receptor sequences come from a man aged 40-55 years with active COVID-19.

J is TRBJ2-6 and V is TRBV6-2 or TRBV6-3; possible D gene TRBD1, 6 bases. Trimming shortened V by 5 bases and J by 4 bases, and 15 bases separated the two germline ends. The CDR3 covers 16 residues. CDR1 and CDR2 from the germline V gene are MNHEY and SVGEGT. CDR3 sequence (DNA): TGTGCCAGCAGTCCCCACAGGGTTCGAGGGGCCAACGTCCTGACTTTC. This gives the protein CASSPHRVRGANVLTF.

This clone has a handful of counts. The genes are TRBV7-8 and TRBJ2-7; TRBD1 aligns across 9 bases. CDR1 is SGHVS and CDR2 is FQNEAQ in the germline V gene. The CDR3 consists of 17 residues. The J segment lost 2 bases and the V segment lost 2 bases, leaving 10 bases of the junction unmatched. CDR3 loop: CASSLSGAGQGTYEQYF. CDR3 DNA sequence: TGTGCCAGCAGCTTATCCGGGGCGGGACAGGGCACCTACGAGCAGTACTTC.

The rearrangement joins TRBV6-5 to TRBJ2-1; 7 nucleotides line up with TRBD2. Germline CDR1 MNHEY, CDR2 SVGAGI. The CDR3 is 16 amino acids. J lost 5 bases, V lost 2 bases, and 9 bases had no gene match. CDR3: CASSYRSGITDNEQFF. In DNA form, the CDR3 reads TGTGCCAGCAGTTACCGCAGCGGGATCACAGACAATGAGCAGTTCTTC.

The V gene is TRBV19, the J gene TRBJ2-3, with D possibly TRBD2 on 5 matching bases. CDR1 is LNHDA, CDR2 SQIVND, per germline (reference sequence). V dropped 8 bases and J dropped 6 bases, with 24 bases sitting between them. CDR3 length: 16 amino acids. The CDR3 loop reads CASAAKAGGLADTQYF. The DNA for the CDR3 is TGTGCCAGTGCGGCGAAGGCGGGCGGGCTCGCGGATACGCAGTATTTT.

The gene calls are TRBV9 and TRBJ2-5; possible D gene TRBD1, 6 bases. The CDR3 loop spans 14 amino acids. The germline gives CDR1 SGDLS, CDR2 YYNGEE. Trimming left V 0 bases short and J 5 bases short, with 11 bases between. This CDR3 is CASSVAGDGETQYF. The CDR3 bases are TGTGCCAGCAGCGTAGCAGGGGATGGGGAGACCCAGTACTTC.

The chain links TRBV7-9 to TRBJ1-5; weak D call: TRBD1 (5 bases). V lost 5 bases and J 0 bases, leaving 14 bases between the germline ends. CDR1 and CDR2 (germline): SEHNR, FQNEAQ (reference sequence). This CDR3 spans 16 amino acids. The DNA of the CDR3 is TGTGCCAGCAGCCCTAGCTGGGGGGATAGCAATCAGCCCCAGCATTTT. Amino acids: CASSPSWGDSNQPQHF.

This chain links TRBV3-1 (or the pseudogene TRBV3-2) with TRBJ1-3; D is unclear. Trimming removed 2 bases from V and 1 base from J, with 15 bases in between. The CDR3 sequence is 17 residues long. Germline loops: CDR1 LGHDT, CDR2 YNNKEL (reference sequence). The CDR3 reads CASSQRGGVPSGNTIYF. In nucleotides, the CDR3 is TGTGCCAGCAGCCAACGAGGCGGGGTCCCATCTGGAAACACCATATATTTT.

This chain links TRBV7-2 with TRBJ2-2; TRBD1 agrees at 8 bases. Germline trimming cut 8 bases from V and 6 bases from J; bases unmatched to any gene: 14. Germline lookup yields CDR1 SGHTA and CDR2 FQGNSA. The CDR3 consists of 16 residues. CDR3: CASPRRSGGDPGELFF. The CDR3 nucleotides read TGTGCCAGCCCAAGGCGGTCAGGGGGCGATCCCGGGGAGCTGTTTTTT.

The V call is TRBV18, the J call TRBJ1-5; D remains unclear. The V end was cut by 3 bases, the J end by 2 bases, with 5 bases between. Germline CDR1 is KGHSH and CDR2 is LQKENI. The CDR3 sequence is 13 residues long. In DNA, the CDR3 is TGTGCCAGCTCACCGGCGGGCAATCAGCCCCAGCATTTT. This gives the protein CASSPAGNQPQHF.

This rearrangement joins TRBV27 to TRBJ2-7; D may be TRBD1 (6 bases). This CDR3 is 16 amino acids long. Trimming took 3 bases from V and 0 from J, leaving 15 bases between them. The V gene's germline CDR1 is MNHEY and CDR2 SMNVEV (reference sequence). CDR3 bases: TGTGCCAGCAGTTTTTCCGGGACATCGAGCTCCTACGAGCAGTACTTC. Translated: CASSFSGTSSSYEQYF.

The chain employs TRBV28 and TRBJ2-7; D ambiguous. The CDR3 consists of 14 residues. Trimming took 5 bases from V and 5 from J, leaving 16 bases between them. Germline CDR1 and CDR2: MDHEN and SYDVKM. CDR3 residues: CASSLKRGSNEQYF. In DNA, the CDR3 is TGTGCCAGCAGTCTCAAGCGTGGATCCAACGAGCAGTACTTC.

This clone turned up a few times. V gene TRBV5-1 combines with J gene TRBJ2-7; possibly TRBD1 for D (5 bases). CDR1 is SGHRS and CDR2 is YFSETQ in the germline V gene. V was cut by 4 bases and J by 7 bases, with 12 bases left in between. The CDR3 sequence is 12 residues long. In nucleotides, the CDR3 is TGCGCCAGCAGCCCGGTCCCAGGGGAGCAGTACTTC. Translated, it gives CASSPVPGEQYF.

V usage is TRBV7-6 and J usage is TRBJ2-3; D may be TRBD2 (5 bases). The CDR3 is 15 amino acids. Trimming cost V 3 bases and J 1 base, with 11 bases left between them. In germline, CDR1 is SGHVS, CDR2 FNYEAQ. The CDR3 DNA reads as TGTGCCAGCAGCTTTACGGGATCCCGCACAGATACGCAGTATTTT. Translation: CASSFTGSRTDTQYF.

The chain links TRBV11-2 to TRBJ1-2; perhaps TRBD1 as D (5 bases). Germline loops: CDR1 SGHAT, CDR2 FQNNGV. The CDR3 has 14 residues. V lost 5 bases and J lost 5, with 15 bases in between. The CDR3 sequence is CASSSLGGKYGYTF. Here the CDR3 DNA reads TGTGCCAGCAGCAGTCTGGGGGGGAAGTATGGCTACACCTTC.

The chain employs TRBV7-6 and TRBJ2-7; TRBD2 is a possible D gene (7 bases). Between the trimmed V and J ends, which lost 4 bases and 2 bases, there was a span of 18 bases. CDR1 is SGHVS, CDR2 FNYEAQ, per germline. The CDR3 consists of 16 residues. The CDR3 DNA reads TGTGCCAGCAGCTCCCCCCGGGGGGCGGGAGCCTACGAGCAGTACTTC. Amino acid sequence: CASSSPRGAGAYEQYF.